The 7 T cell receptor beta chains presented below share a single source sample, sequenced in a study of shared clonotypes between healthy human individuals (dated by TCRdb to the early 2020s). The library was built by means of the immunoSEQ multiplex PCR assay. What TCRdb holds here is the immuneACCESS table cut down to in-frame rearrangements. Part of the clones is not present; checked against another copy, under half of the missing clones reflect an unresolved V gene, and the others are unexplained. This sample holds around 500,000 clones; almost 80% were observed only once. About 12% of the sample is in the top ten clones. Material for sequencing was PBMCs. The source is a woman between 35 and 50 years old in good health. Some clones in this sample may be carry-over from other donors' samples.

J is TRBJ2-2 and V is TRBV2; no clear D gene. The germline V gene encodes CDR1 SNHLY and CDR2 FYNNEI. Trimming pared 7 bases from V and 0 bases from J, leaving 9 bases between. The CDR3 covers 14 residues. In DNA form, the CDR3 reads TGTGCCAGCATGGTCGGAGCGAACACCGGGGAGCTGTTTTTT. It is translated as CASMVGANTGELFF.

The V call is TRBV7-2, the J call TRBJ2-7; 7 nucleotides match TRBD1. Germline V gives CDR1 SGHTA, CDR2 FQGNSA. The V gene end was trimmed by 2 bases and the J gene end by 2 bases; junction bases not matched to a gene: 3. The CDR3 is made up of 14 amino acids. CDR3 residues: CASSLLGGTYEQYF. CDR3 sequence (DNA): TGTGCCAGCAGCTTACTAGGGGGCACCTACGAGCAGTACTTC.

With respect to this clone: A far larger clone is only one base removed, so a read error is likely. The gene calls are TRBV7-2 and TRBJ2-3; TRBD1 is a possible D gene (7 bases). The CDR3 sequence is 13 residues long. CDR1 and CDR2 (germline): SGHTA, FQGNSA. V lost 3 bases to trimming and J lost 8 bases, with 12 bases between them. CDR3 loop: CASSFAQGGTQYF. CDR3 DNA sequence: TGTGCCAGCAGCTTTGCTCAGGGGGGTACGCAGTATTTT.

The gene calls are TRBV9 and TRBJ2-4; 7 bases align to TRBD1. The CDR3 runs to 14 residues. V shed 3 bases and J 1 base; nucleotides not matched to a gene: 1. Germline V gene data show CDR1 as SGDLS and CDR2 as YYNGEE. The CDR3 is CASSEGAAKNIQYF. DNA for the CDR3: TGTGCCAGCAGCGAGGGGGCGGCCAAAAACATTCAGTACTTC.

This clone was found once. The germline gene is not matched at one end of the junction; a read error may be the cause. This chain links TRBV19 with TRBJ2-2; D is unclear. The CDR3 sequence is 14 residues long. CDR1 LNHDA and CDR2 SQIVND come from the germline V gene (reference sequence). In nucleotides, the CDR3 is TGTGTCAGTAGTTTAGGTTGGAACACCGGGGAGCTGTTTTTT. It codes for CVSSLGWNTGELFF. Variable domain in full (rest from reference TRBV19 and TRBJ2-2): DGGITQSPKYLFRKEGQNVTLSCEQNLNHDAMYWYRQDPGQGLRLIYYSQIVNDFQKGDIAEGYSVSREKKESFPLTVTSAQKNPTAFYLCVSSLGWNTGELFFGEGSRLTVL.

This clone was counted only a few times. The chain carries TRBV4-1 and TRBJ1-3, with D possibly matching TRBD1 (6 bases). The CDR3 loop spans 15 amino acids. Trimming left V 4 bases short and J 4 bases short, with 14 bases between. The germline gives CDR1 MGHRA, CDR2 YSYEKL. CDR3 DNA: TGCGCCAGCAGCCTTGCCAGAGGACAGGGAAACACCATATATTTT. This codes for CASSLARGQGNTIYF.

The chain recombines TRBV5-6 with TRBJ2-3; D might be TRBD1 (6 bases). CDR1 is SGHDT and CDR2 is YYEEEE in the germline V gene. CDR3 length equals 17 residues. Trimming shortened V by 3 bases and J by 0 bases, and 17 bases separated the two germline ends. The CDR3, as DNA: TGTGCCAGCAGCTATAGTACCGGGACATATAGCACAGATACGCAGTATTTT. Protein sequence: CASSYSTGTYSTDTQYF. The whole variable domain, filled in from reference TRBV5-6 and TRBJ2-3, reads DAGVTQSPTHLIKTRGQQVTLRCSPKSGHDTVSWYQQALGQGPQFIFQYYEEEERQRGNFPDRFSGHQFPNYSSELNVNALLLGDSALYLCASSYSTGTYSTDTQYFGPGTRLTVL.